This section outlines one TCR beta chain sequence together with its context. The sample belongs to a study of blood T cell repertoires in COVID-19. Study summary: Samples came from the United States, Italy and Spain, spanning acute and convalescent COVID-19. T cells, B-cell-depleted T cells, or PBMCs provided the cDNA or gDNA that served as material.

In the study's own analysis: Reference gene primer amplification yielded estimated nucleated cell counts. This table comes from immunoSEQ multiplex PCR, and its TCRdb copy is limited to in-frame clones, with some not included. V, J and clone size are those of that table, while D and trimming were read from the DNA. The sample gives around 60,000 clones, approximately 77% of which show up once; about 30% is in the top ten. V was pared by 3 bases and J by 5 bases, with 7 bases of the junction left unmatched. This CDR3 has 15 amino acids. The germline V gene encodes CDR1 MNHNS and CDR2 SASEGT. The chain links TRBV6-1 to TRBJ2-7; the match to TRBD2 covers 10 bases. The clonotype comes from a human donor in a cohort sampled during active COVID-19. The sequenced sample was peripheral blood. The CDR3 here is CASSDLLAGKDEQYF. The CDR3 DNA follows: TGTGCCAGCAGTGACCTACTAGCGGGGAAGGACGAGCAGTACTTC.